The present T cell receptor beta chain was sequenced within a study of T cell responses to AZD1222 COVID-19 vaccine. Study results and limitations: Following two doses of AZD1222, Spike-specific TCR breadth and depth rose. Most donors were white British and more were female, and clonal diversity was possibly underestimated. CD4 TCRs associated with vaccination spanned spike, dominating at 160-218 and 743-854. The study identified only six AZD1222 recipients as seropositive at baseline.

Between the trimmed V and J ends, which lost 3 bases and 3 bases, there was a span of 15 bases. Germline V gene lookup returns CDR1 SGHRS and CDR2 YFSETQ. The CDR3 runs 16 residues. Data came from immunoSEQ multiplex PCR; TCRdb stores just in-frame clones and leaves some out. The sample lists 84,000 or so clones, 70% to 90% occurring once. Notes on this clone: Its antigen is unidentified.

The receptor's source is an adult in good health. The genes are TRBV5-1 and TRBJ1-4; D is possibly TRBD1 (5 bases). The sequenced sample was peripheral blood, obtained on day 0 of MenACWY control vaccination. The CDR3 DNA follows: TGCGCCAGCAGCTCCGGGGCCGGGGCATCTAATGAAAAACTGTTTTTT. The encoded protein is CASSSGAGASNEKLFF. Full variable domain (missing parts from reference TRBV5-1 and TRBJ1-4): KAGVTQTPRYLIKTRGQQVTLSCSPISGHRSVSWYQQTPGQGLQFLFEYFSETQRNKGNFPGRFSGRQFSNSRSEMNVSTLELGDSALYLCASSSGAGASNEKLFFGSGTQLSVL.